These 30 T cell receptor beta chains were all obtained from the same sample, sequenced in a study of control samples from healthy donors and cancer patients. Some clones are missing from TCRdb's copy, which holds only in-frame ones; the method was immunoSEQ multiplex PCR. There are over 150,000 clones in the sample; around 94% occur only once, and 1.3% to 1.5% lies in the top ten. The sample consisted of blood. These receptors were obtained from a woman under 30 in good health.

J is TRBJ2-7 and V is TRBV28; 10 bases are shared with TRBD1. CDR3 size: 12 residues. J lost 3 bases, V lost 10 bases, and 3 bases had no gene match. Looked up from germline, CDR1 is MDHEN and CDR2 is SYDVKM. As DNA, the CDR3 is TGTGCCACGGGGACAGGGGACTACGAGCAGTACTTC. Protein product: CATGTGDYEQYF. Complete variable domain (other parts from reference TRBV28 and TRBJ2-7): DVKVTQSSRYLVKRTGEKVFLECVQDMDHENMFWYRQDPGLGLRLIYFSYDVKMKEKGDIPEGYSVSREKKERFSLILESASTNQTSMYLCATGTGDYEQYFGPGTRLTVT.

The chain recombines TRBV7-9 with TRBJ1-1; D is unresolved. Trimming shortened V by 6 bases and J by 6 bases, and 11 bases separated the two germline ends. Per the germline V gene, CDR1 is SEHNR and CDR2 is FQNEAQ (reference sequence). This CDR3 is built from 12 residues. The CDR3 region has the DNA TGTGCCAGCAGTCCTCCCCAGTCTGAAGCTTTCTTT. Amino acids: CASSPPQSEAFF.

The chain couples TRBV6-5 to TRBJ2-3; D is perhaps TRBD2 (6 bases). Per germline, CDR1 MNHEY and CDR2 SVGAGI. The CDR3 extends over 15 amino acids. V was pared by 0 bases and J by 0 bases, with 7 bases between. The CDR3 spells CASSYSGTSTDTQYF. The CDR3 DNA reads as TGTGCCAGCAGTTACTCAGGGACTAGCACAGATACGCAGTATTTT.

The CDR3 region is CAIKRTGESYGYTF. Here the CDR3 DNA reads TGTGCCATCAAGAGGACAGGGGAAAGCTATGGCTACACCTTC. The chain is built from TRBV19 and TRBJ1-2; 9 nucleotides agree with TRBD1. This CDR3 is built from 14 residues. The V segment lost 10 bases and the J segment 4 bases; nucleotides outside the gene matches: 10. Germline CDR1 and CDR2: LNHDA and SQIVND (reference sequence).

The chain combines TRBV4-3 with TRBJ2-3, with a weak D call TRBD2 (6 bases). Per the germline V gene, CDR1 is LGHNA and CDR2 is YSLEER. V lost 4 bases and J 1 base, leaving 12 bases between the germline ends. The length of the CDR3 is 15 residues. The CDR3 DNA reads TGCGCCAGCAGCCCCGTCGGGAGAGGCACAGATACGCAGTATTTT. Encoded protein: CASSPVGRGTDTQYF.

This chain connects TRBV5-1 to TRBJ2-7; 7 positions agree with TRBD1. This CDR3 is built from 13 residues. V shed 4 bases and J 6 bases; nucleotides not matched to a gene: 7. Germline CDR1 SGHRS, CDR2 YFSETQ. The CDR3 region has the DNA TGCGCCAGCAGCCTAGACAGGGCTAGCGAGCAGTACTTC. It codes for CASSLDRASEQYF.

This chain connects TRBV4-1 to TRBJ1-4; unclear D gene. This CDR3 comprises 12 residues. Germline lookup yields CDR1 MGHRA and CDR2 YSYEKL. Trimming cost V 4 bases and J 4 bases, with 4 bases left between them. Here the CDR3 reads CASSPINEKLFF. DNA for the CDR3: TGCGCCAGCAGCCCCATTAATGAAAAACTGTTTTTT.

The rearrangement links TRBV5-4 to TRBJ1-1; TRBD1 aligns across 7 bases. The CDR3 spans 15 residues. Trimming removed 2 bases from V and 0 bases from J; junction bases left unmatched: 4. CDR1 and CDR2 (germline): SGHNT, YYREEE (reference sequence). The CDR3 region is CASSLGTVMNTEAFF. Written as DNA, the CDR3 is TGTGCCAGCAGCTTAGGGACAGTCATGAACACTGAAGCTTTCTTT.

This rearrangement joins TRBV7-3 to TRBJ1-1; no reliable D call. The length of the CDR3 is 16 residues. The germline V gene has CDR1 SGHTA and CDR2 FQGTGA. The V end was cut by 8 bases, the J end by 1 base, with 20 bases between. Here the CDR3 DNA reads TGTGCCAGCCTCCAGCTTAAAACTCATCAGAACACTGAAGCTTTCTTT. Residues: CASLQLKTHQNTEAFF.

The genes are TRBV6-6 and TRBJ1-1, with a tentative D call TRBD1 (6 bases). The V end was cut by 10 bases, the J end by 3 bases, with 15 bases between. This CDR3 has 13 residues. CDR1 and CDR2 from the germline V gene are MNHNY and SVGAGI (reference sequence). CDR3 region: CAIKRGSDTEAFF. The CDR3 nucleotides are TGTGCCATCAAGAGGGGGTCGGACACTGAAGCTTTCTTT.

V and J are TRBV5-1 and TRBJ2-3; the D gene is possibly TRBD1 (6 bases). V was pared by 5 bases and J by 0 bases, with 16 bases between. Per the germline V gene, CDR1 is SGHRS and CDR2 is YFSETQ. The CDR3 extends over 16 amino acids. The CDR3 protein is CASRDPGTFSTDTQYF. CDR3 coding DNA: TGCGCCAGCAGGGATCCCGGGACATTTAGCACAGATACGCAGTATTTT.

The J gene is TRBJ2-3, the V gene TRBV4-2; possibly TRBD2 for D (6 bases). The CDR3 contains 16 residues. Germline CDR1 is LGHNA and CDR2 is YNFKEQ. V shed 0 bases and J shed 3 bases, with 13 bases lying between them. CDR3 bases: TGTGCCAGCAGCCAAGATGGGGGGACTCAGACAGATACGCAGTATTTT. It yields the protein CASSQDGGTQTDTQYF.

This clone was observed a single time. The V call is TRBV6-6, the J call TRBJ2-7; 8 nucleotides align to TRBD2. The trim removed 4 bases at V and 3 bases at J, leaving 2 bases unmatched. Germline V gives CDR1 MNHNY, CDR2 SVGAGI (reference sequence). This CDR3 has 13 amino acids. The chain's CDR3 is CASSSGGLYEQYF. The CDR3 DNA reads as TGTGCCAGCAGTTCGGGGGGGCTCTACGAGCAGTACTTC.

This chain uses TRBV10-3 with TRBJ2-1, with TRBD2 identical over 10 bases. With 8 bases clipped from V and 7 bases from J, the junction kept 14 bases outside the gene matches. This CDR3 is 16 amino acids long. From germline, CDR1 is ENHRY and CDR2 SYGVKD. This CDR3 reads CAIGQLAGTFENEQFF. CDR3 sequence (DNA): TGTGCCATCGGTCAACTAGCGGGGACTTTCGAGAATGAGCAGTTCTTC.

The chain is built from TRBV20-1 and TRBJ2-3, with 13 bases matching TRBD2. Looked up from germline, CDR1 is DFQATT and CDR2 is SNEGSKA (reference sequence). V gave up 6 bases and J gave up 5 bases; unmatched junction bases: 11. The CDR3 runs to 16 residues. The CDR3 loop is CSASTSGGAVRDTQYF. The CDR3, as DNA: TGCAGTGCCAGTACTAGCGGGGGGGCCGTAAGAGATACGCAGTATTTT.

The chain recombines TRBV11-2 with TRBJ1-1; D is undetermined. Per the germline V gene, CDR1 is SGHAT and CDR2 is FQNNGV. The CDR3 loop spans 14 amino acids. V lost 3 bases and J 4 bases, leaving 12 bases between the germline ends. CDR3 sequence: CASSFVPAGTEAFF. As DNA, the CDR3 is TGTGCCAGCAGCTTTGTTCCGGCGGGCACTGAAGCTTTCTTT.

This clone was seen just once. The rearrangement links TRBV2 to TRBJ1-3; unclear D gene. Trimming stripped 5 bases from V and 0 bases from J, with 5 bases between. CDR3 size: 13 residues. Germline CDR1 and CDR2: SNHLY and FYNNEI. The CDR3 nucleotides read TGTGCCAGCAGTAGAGGCTCTGGAAACACCATATATTTT. Translated, it gives CASSRGSGNTIYF.

V usage is TRBV28 and J usage is TRBJ2-5, with 8 bases aligning to TRBD2. The germline gives CDR1 MDHEN, CDR2 SYDVKM. There are 17 residues in the CDR3. V lost 1 base to trimming and J lost 1 base; unmatched junction nucleotides: 8. The CDR3 region is CASSLYMSGSSQETQYF. Written as DNA, the CDR3 is TGTGCCAGCAGTTTATATATGAGCGGGAGCTCCCAAGAGACCCAGTACTTC.

This chain joins TRBV6-2 or TRBV6-3 and TRBJ1-1; tentative D call: TRBD1 (5 bases). Germline-derived CDR1 and CDR2 are MNHEY and SVGEGT. The V end was cut by 6 bases, the J end by 5 bases, with 16 bases between. The CDR3 has 14 residues. DNA of the CDR3: TGTGCCAGCAGCTCAAGGGGTCTAAAGACTGAAGCTTTCTTT. It is translated as CASSSRGLKTEAFF.

V and J are TRBV5-1 and TRBJ1-1, with 9 bases matching TRBD1. The J segment lost 4 bases and the V segment lost 1 base, leaving 5 bases of the junction unmatched. The CDR3 spans 15 residues. Germline CDR1 is SGHRS and CDR2 is YFSETQ. In DNA form, the CDR3 reads TGCGCCAGCAGCTTGCAAACAGGGGGCGTCACTGAAGCTTTCTTT. The encoded protein is CASSLQTGGVTEAFF.

The CDR3 DNA reads TGCGCCAGCAGCCAAGGGGGAGGGGCTTACACCGGGGAGCTGTTTTTT. Protein: CASSQGGGAYTGELFF. V is TRBV4-1 and J is TRBJ2-2; 7 positions agree with TRBD2. This CDR3 contains 16 residues. The germline V gene has CDR1 MGHRA and CDR2 YSYEKL. V shed 1 base, J shed 3 bases, and the junction held 5 bases outside the gene matches.

The chain joins TRBV15 to TRBJ1-2, with TRBD1 as a possible D gene (5 bases). Trimming shortened V by 3 bases and J by 4 bases, and 15 bases separated the two germline ends. This CDR3 has 15 residues. Germline V gene sequence: CDR1 LNHNV, CDR2 YYDKDF (reference sequence). CDR3 sequence reads: CATSSHRGPFYGYTF. The DNA for the CDR3 is TGTGCCACCAGCAGTCATCGGGGCCCATTCTATGGCTACACCTTC.

The chain has TRBV27 and TRBJ1-1; a possible D gene is TRBD1 (5 bases). The CDR3 is made up of 13 amino acids. Trimming left V 5 bases short and J 0 bases short, with 7 bases between. Germline assignment: CDR1 MNHEY and CDR2 SMNVEV (reference sequence). The CDR3 sequence is CASSPTVNTEAFF. The CDR3 region has the DNA TGTGCCAGCAGTCCGACAGTGAACACTGAAGCTTTCTTT.

J is TRBJ1-2 and V is TRBV5-1, with no clear D. From germline, CDR1 is SGHRS and CDR2 YFSETQ. The CDR3 has 16 residues. The V end was cut by 0 bases, the J end by 6 bases, with 18 bases between. The chain's CDR3 is CASSLVSPAQADGYTF. The CDR3, as DNA: TGCGCCAGCAGCTTGGTTAGCCCAGCCCAGGCGGATGGCTACACCTTC. The variable domain in full, with the rest retrieved from reference TRBV5-1 and TRBJ1-2, is KAGVTQTPRYLIKTRGQQVTLSCSPISGHRSVSWYQQTPGQGLQFLFEYFSETQRNKGNFPGRFSGRQFSNSRSEMNVSTLELGDSALYLCASSLVSPAQADGYTFGSGTRLTVV.

This chain links TRBV6-2 or TRBV6-3 with TRBJ1-1; D not certain. Germline CDR1 is MNHEY and CDR2 is SVGEGT. This CDR3 region has 12 residues. With 6 bases removed from V and 11 bases from J, the gap between germline ends came to 16 bases. For the CDR3, the DNA is TGTGCCAGCAGCCGCGTCCTGGGAGGCGCTTTCTTT. Its protein is CASSRVLGGAFF.

The rearrangement joins TRBV3-1 (or the pseudogene TRBV3-2) to TRBJ1-5, with D tentatively TRBD1 (5 bases). This CDR3 has 13 amino acids. V was cut by 5 bases and J by 9 bases, with 14 bases left in between. The germline V gene encodes CDR1 LGHDT and CDR2 YNNKEL (reference sequence). The CDR3 region is CASSGGFLLPQHF. In nucleotides, the CDR3 is TGTGCCAGCAGCGGGGGATTTTTGCTGCCCCAGCATTTT.

V and J are TRBV6-5 and TRBJ1-2; maybe TRBD1 (5 bases). The CDR3 length is 15 residues. CDR1 MNHEY and CDR2 SVGAGI come from the germline V gene. V gave up 6 bases and J gave up 5 bases, with 19 bases separating them. CDR3 nucleotides: TGTGCCAGCAGGTTAAATCGGGGGGACCGATATGGCTACACCTTC. This encodes CASRLNRGDRYGYTF.

The chain has TRBV25-1 and TRBJ2-1, with D tentatively TRBD1 (7 bases). The ends were cut back, 11 bases at V and 2 bases at J, with 13 bases in the middle. This CDR3 region has 13 residues. CDR1 is MGHDK and CDR2 is SYGVNS in the germline V gene. The chain's CDR3 is CAVQGGPYNEQFF. DNA of the CDR3: TGTGCCGTGCAGGGGGGTCCCTACAATGAGCAGTTCTTC.

The chain carries TRBV7-2 and TRBJ2-5; D is unresolved. This CDR3 has 15 amino acids. Germline CDR1 reads SGHTA; CDR2 reads FQGNSA. V lost 2 bases and J 2 bases, leaving 12 bases between the germline ends. The CDR3 sequence is CASSLPKVGQETQYF. Written as DNA, the CDR3 is TGTGCCAGCAGCTTACCCAAGGTGGGGCAAGAGACCCAGTACTTC.

This chain joins TRBV19 and TRBJ1-5, with 7 bases fitting TRBD1. The junction had 14 bases not matched to a gene; V was cut back by 3 bases and J by 9 bases. Germline loops: CDR1 LNHDA, CDR2 SQIVND (reference sequence). This CDR3 has 16 residues. CDR3 protein: CASSITLGQVLLPQHF. Here the CDR3 DNA reads TGTGCCAGTAGTATCACACTCGGACAGGTTCTTCTGCCCCAGCATTTT.